The 32 T cell receptor beta chains below come from one sample, sequenced in a study of shared clonotypes between healthy human individuals. Terminally differentiated effector memory CD45RA+ cells were excluded by CCR7 positive selection of CD45RO-negative cells. Profiled with immunoSEQ multiplex PCR; TCRdb holds only in-frame clones, not every one. The sample yields fewer than 1 million clones, approximately 96% seen once. Material: naive CD8+ T cells sorted from blood. The receptors stem from a man aged 25 to 40 in good health.

This clone was seen just once. Within the sample, other DNA sequences also encode this same CDR3. The chain combines TRBV27 with TRBJ2-7; 8 nucleotides line up with TRBD2. V gave up 1 base and J gave up 3 bases; unmatched junction bases: 2. Germline-derived CDR1 and CDR2 are MNHEY and SMNVEV (reference sequence). CDR3 length equals 14 residues. The CDR3 coding sequence is TGTGCCAGCAGTTTATTGGCGGGAGGCTACGAGCAGTACTTC. Translating it yields CASSLLAGGYEQYF.

The chain has TRBV14 and TRBJ2-7; 10 bases agree with TRBD1. V dropped 4 bases and J dropped 6; count of bases not matched to a gene: 18. From germline, CDR1 is SGHDN and CDR2 FVKESK. The CDR3 extends over 18 amino acids. In DNA form, the CDR3 reads TGTGCCAGCAGCCGCTTTATTGGGGACAGGGGAAGGAAGAGCGAGCAGTACTTC. As protein: CASSRFIGDRGRKSEQYF.

CDR3 protein: CSSGREKLFF. The CDR3 region has the DNA TGTTCATCGGGCAGGGAAAAACTGTTTTTT. The gene calls are TRBV21-1 and TRBJ1-4. TRBV21-1 is an annotated pseudogene. The CDR3 spans 10 residues.

V and J are TRBV28 and TRBJ1-2, with TRBD1 matching 7 bases. This CDR3 is built from 15 residues. Per the germline V gene, CDR1 is MDHEN and CDR2 is SYDVKM. Trimming took 5 bases from V and 4 from J; bases not matched to a gene: 10. The CDR3, as DNA: TGTGCCAGCAGTGTACAGGGGCTAAATCTCTATGGCTACACCTTC. Translating it yields CASSVQGLNLYGYTF.

The V call is TRBV20-1, the J call TRBJ2-7; no clear D. Germline CDR1 is DFQATT and CDR2 is SNEGSKA (reference sequence). The V and J ends lost 5 bases and 3 bases respectively, with 8 bases between them. The length of the CDR3 is 11 residues. CDR3 region: CSALKGYEQYF. The CDR3, as DNA: TGCAGTGCTCTCAAGGGCTACGAGCAGTACTTC.

The V gene is TRBV27, the J gene TRBJ1-1; 9 bases align to TRBD1. The CDR3 loop spans 15 amino acids. Per germline, CDR1 MNHEY and CDR2 SMNVEV (reference sequence). Unmatched junction bases numbered 12, after V lost 7 bases and J lost 6 bases. CDR3 loop: CASNPFRDRVSEAFF. For the CDR3, the DNA is TGTGCCAGCAACCCTTTCCGGGACAGGGTCTCTGAAGCTTTCTTT.

The rearrangement joins TRBV14 to TRBJ2-7, with TRBD1 identical over 8 bases. Trimming cost V 4 bases and J 3 bases; bases outside gene matches: 8. There are 15 residues in the CDR3. CDR1 is SGHDN and CDR2 is FVKESK in the germline V gene. The CDR3 sequence: CASSLSGQGSYEQYF. CDR3 nucleotide sequence: TGTGCCAGCAGCCTCTCCGGACAGGGAAGCTACGAGCAGTACTTC.

The chain is built from TRBV19 and TRBJ2-7; 10 nucleotides agree with TRBD2. Germline trimming cut 3 bases from V and 3 bases from J; bases unmatched to any gene: 8. The germline V gene has CDR1 LNHDA and CDR2 SQIVND (reference sequence). This CDR3 is 16 amino acids long. The CDR3 DNA follows: TGTGCCAGTAGTATGAGCGGGAGGGATATTTTCTACGAGCAGTACTTC. Protein: CASSMSGRDIFYEQYF.

The V call is TRBV6-1, the J call TRBJ1-2; tentatively, D is TRBD1 (5 bases). Germline lookup yields CDR1 MNHNS and CDR2 SASEGT. The CDR3 length is 13 residues. V lost 8 bases to trimming and J lost 4 bases, with 14 bases between them. The CDR3 protein is CASQPLGLYGYTF. CDR3 nucleotides: TGTGCCAGCCAACCCTTGGGGCTCTATGGCTACACCTTC.

The J gene is TRBJ2-2, the V gene TRBV7-9, with 8 bases lining up with TRBD2. The CDR3 runs 17 residues. Germline V gene lookup returns CDR1 SEHNR and CDR2 FQNEAQ (reference sequence). With 4 bases clipped from V and 3 bases from J, the junction kept 10 bases outside the gene matches. DNA for the CDR3: TGTGCCAGCAGCTCCACCCGGCGGGGGGCGGACACCGGGGAGCTGTTTTTT. It is translated as CASSSTRRGADTGELFF.

This CDR3 reads CASSLQRTSEYNEQFF. CDR3 coding DNA: TGCGCCAGCAGCTTGCAAAGGACTAGCGAGTACAATGAGCAGTTCTTC. The chain uses TRBV5-1 and TRBJ2-1; 9 positions agree with TRBD2. Germline assignment: CDR1 SGHRS and CDR2 YFSETQ. V was clipped by 1 base and J by 4 bases; unmatched bases: 6. The CDR3 covers 16 residues. The variable domain in full, with the rest retrieved from reference TRBV5-1 and TRBJ2-1, is KAGVTQTPRYLIKTRGQQVTLSCSPISGHRSVSWYQQTPGQGLQFLFEYFSETQRNKGNFPGRFSGRQFSNSRSEMNVSTLELGDSALYLCASSLQRTSEYNEQFFGPGTRLTVL.

The gene calls are TRBV28 and TRBJ2-2; 16 bases fit TRBD2. The CDR3 runs to 19 residues. The germline V gene has CDR1 MDHEN and CDR2 SYDVKM. With 6 bases clipped from V and 7 bases from J, the junction kept 14 bases outside the gene matches. CDR3 amino acids: CASSTTGTSGRALGGELFF. For the CDR3, the DNA is TGTGCCAGCAGCACTACCGGGACTAGCGGGAGGGCCCTCGGCGGGGAGCTGTTTTTT.

The chain uses TRBV27 and TRBJ2-7; TRBD2 aligns across 7 bases. V lost 8 bases and J lost 4; bases outside the gene matches: 14. The germline V gene has CDR1 MNHEY and CDR2 SMNVEV (reference sequence). The CDR3 extends over 15 amino acids. The CDR3 DNA reads as TGTGCCAGCGGCATAAGGGGAGGGCCCCAGTACGAGCAGTACTTC. Translated, it gives CASGIRGGPQYEQYF.

Only one count was recorded for this clone. The J gene is TRBJ2-5, the V gene TRBV27; no firm D call. Per germline, CDR1 MNHEY and CDR2 SMNVEV (reference sequence). This CDR3 has 14 residues. V was clipped by 5 bases and J by 5 bases, with 15 bases between them. DNA for the CDR3: TGTGCCAGCAGTGTTGGGCGACGTGCGGAGACCCAGTACTTC. Translated: CASSVGRRAETQYF.

The V call is TRBV27, the J call TRBJ2-3; D tentatively reads TRBD1 or TRBD2 (7 bases each). The germline V gene encodes CDR1 MNHEY and CDR2 SMNVEV (reference sequence). The V gene lost 10 bases and the J gene lost 0 bases, with 17 bases spanning the gap. This CDR3 contains 15 residues. This CDR3 is CATRGGSGSTDTQYF. Written as DNA, the CDR3 is TGTGCCACCAGGGGGGGCAGCGGGAGCACAGATACGCAGTATTTT.

This clone was picked up one time. CDR3 sequence (DNA): TGCGCCAGCAGCCAAGGCCGAACGGTGAACACTGAAGCTTTCTTT. Translating it yields CASSQGRTVNTEAFF. The rearrangement joins TRBV4-3 to TRBJ1-1; no clear D. CDR1 is LGHNA and CDR2 is YSLEER in the germline V gene. V lost 1 base, J lost 0 bases, and 9 bases lay in between. The CDR3 spans 15 residues.

The chain recombines TRBV25-1 with TRBJ1-1; D call uncertain. Germline CDR1 is MGHDK and CDR2 is SYGVNS. V was cut by 4 bases and J by 11 bases, with 17 bases left in between. The CDR3 totals 13 residues. The CDR3 region is CASSGSLYMGAFF. The DNA for the CDR3 is TGTGCCAGCAGTGGGAGCTTGTACATGGGGGCTTTCTTT.

The V call is TRBV9, the J call TRBJ2-2; D gene ambiguous. Germline V gene lookup returns CDR1 SGDLS and CDR2 YYNGEE. Trimming cost V 0 bases and J 3 bases, with 18 bases left between them. The length of the CDR3 is 18 residues. The CDR3 protein is CASSVEALLVGHTGELFF. The CDR3 DNA follows: TGTGCCAGCAGCGTAGAAGCCCTATTGGTAGGACACACCGGGGAGCTGTTTTTT.

This rearrangement joins TRBV5-1 to TRBJ2-1; 14 bases are shared with TRBD2. CDR3 length equals 18 residues. Trimming at V came to 0 bases and at J to 6 bases, leaving 8 bases not matched to a gene. The germline V gene encodes CDR1 SGHRS and CDR2 YFSETQ. The CDR3 reads CASSLVLGLAGEGNEQFF. The CDR3 DNA is TGCGCCAGCAGCTTGGTTCTGGGACTAGCGGGAGAAGGCAATGAGCAGTTCTTC.

The chain is built from TRBV7-8 and TRBJ2-2; D is possibly TRBD2 (6 bases). CDR1 is SGHVS and CDR2 is FQNEAQ in the germline V gene. The CDR3 length is 15 residues. V was trimmed by 4 bases and J by 3 bases, leaving 12 bases between them. CDR3 DNA: TGTGCCAGCAGCTCACCCGGGACTGACACCGGGGAGCTGTTTTTT. It translates to CASSSPGTDTGELFF.

The J gene is TRBJ1-5, the V gene TRBV6-1; the match to TRBD1 covers 8 bases. CDR3 length equals 14 residues. Germline V gene sequence: CDR1 MNHNS, CDR2 SASEGT. Trimming at V came to 4 bases and at J to 7 bases, leaving 6 bases not matched to a gene. Written as DNA, the CDR3 is TGTGCCAGCAGTGCGTTGACAGGGGACCAGCCCCAGCATTTT. It encodes CASSALTGDQPQHF.

The rearrangement links TRBV6-5 to TRBJ2-7; tentatively, D is TRBD1 (6 bases). CDR1 MNHEY and CDR2 SVGAGI come from the germline V gene. V was cut by 6 bases and J by 0 bases, with 15 bases left in between. The CDR3 runs to 15 residues. This chain's CDR3 is CASRTGTPSSYEQYF. CDR3 DNA: TGTGCCAGCAGGACCGGGACACCTAGCTCCTACGAGCAGTACTTC.

This clone has just one count. The chain combines TRBV5-1 with TRBJ2-2; 9 positions agree with TRBD1. The CDR3 extends over 20 amino acids. Germline values: CDR1 SGHRS, CDR2 YFSETQ. J gave up 6 bases and V 0 bases, and 18 bases lay outside the gene matches. The CDR3 sequence: CASSLDFRDREKLGPGELFF. The CDR3 nucleotides read TGCGCCAGCAGCTTGGATTTCCGGGACAGGGAAAAGTTAGGACCCGGGGAGCTGTTTTTT.

The gene calls are TRBV28 and TRBJ2-7; 10 nucleotides align to TRBD2. This CDR3 is built from 16 residues. The germline CDR1 and CDR2 sequences are MDHEN and SYDVKM. Trimming removed 2 bases from V and 4 bases from J; junction bases left unmatched: 8. Here the CDR3 DNA reads TGTGCCAGCAGTTTAGGGCTAGCGGGAGCAGGGTACGAGCAGTACTTC. This codes for CASSLGLAGAGYEQYF.

The CDR3 loop is CASHPGLNYNEQFF. The CDR3 bases are TGCGCCAGCCACCCGGGACTAAACTACAATGAGCAGTTCTTC. V and J are TRBV10-2 and TRBJ2-1; TRBD2 aligns across 7 bases. The V segment lost 8 bases and the J segment 3 bases; nucleotides outside the gene matches: 7. CDR3 size: 14 residues. Germline CDR1 reads WSHSY; CDR2 reads SAAADI.

The chain joins TRBV5-1 to TRBJ2-1, with D possibly being TRBD1 or TRBD2 (5 bases each). The germline V gene has CDR1 SGHRS and CDR2 YFSETQ. CDR3 length: 13 residues. Trimming took 3 bases from V and 4 from J, leaving 8 bases between them. CDR3: CASSSGAYNEQFF. The CDR3 DNA sequence: TGCGCCAGCAGCTCCGGGGCGTACAATGAGCAGTTCTTC. Using reference TRBV5-1 and TRBJ2-1 for the parts outside the CDR3, the full variable domain is KAGVTQTPRYLIKTRGQQVTLSCSPISGHRSVSWYQQTPGQGLQFLFEYFSETQRNKGNFPGRFSGRQFSNSRSEMNVSTLELGDSALYLCASSSGAYNEQFFGPGTRLTVL.

CDR3 DNA: TGTGCCAGCAGTGAATCTGTTGCGGGAGGCTCCTACGAGCAGTACTTC. It codes for CASSESVAGGSYEQYF. V gene TRBV25-1 combines with J gene TRBJ2-7; 8 nucleotides match TRBD2. With V trimmed by 1 base and J by 0 bases, 5 bases remained unmatched. The CDR3 spans 16 residues. Germline CDR1 and CDR2: MGHDK and SYGVNS.

The V gene is TRBV10-3, the J gene TRBJ1-3; D may be TRBD1 (6 bases). Germline V CDR1 and CDR2: ENHRY, SYGVKD. This CDR3 is 16 amino acids long. The V end was cut by 5 bases, the J end by 0 bases, with 14 bases between. CDR3 in amino acids: CAISWNRDGSGNTIYF. In DNA, the CDR3 is TGTGCCATCAGTTGGAACAGGGATGGCTCTGGAAACACCATATATTTT.

The V and J genes are TRBV7-8 and TRBJ2-2, with 13 bases fitting TRBD2. With V trimmed by 5 bases and J by 5 bases, 8 bases remained unmatched. Germline V gene data show CDR1 as SGHVS and CDR2 as FQNEAQ. The CDR3 totals 17 residues. CDR3 loop: CASSPSGLAGVTGELFF. The CDR3 DNA follows: TGTGCCAGCAGCCCCAGCGGACTAGCGGGAGTTACCGGGGAGCTGTTTTTT.

The chain recombines TRBV11-2 with TRBJ2-7; tentatively, D is TRBD1 (5 bases). CDR1 and CDR2 (germline): SGHAT, FQNNGV. The length of the CDR3 is 12 residues. V lost 10 bases and J lost 2, with 12 bases in between. Written as DNA, the CDR3 is TGTGCCACCGAGGACAATGCCTACGAGCAGTACTTC. This encodes CATEDNAYEQYF.

This rearrangement joins TRBV5-8 to TRBJ1-5; D is perhaps TRBD1 (5 bases). Looked up from germline, CDR1 is SGHTS and CDR2 is YDEGEE. The V gene lost 4 bases and the J gene lost 0 bases, with 14 bases spanning the gap. CDR3 length equals 16 residues. The CDR3 DNA sequence: TGTGCCAGCAGCCCCCCGGGACGGTATAGCAATCAGCCCCAGCATTTT. Translated: CASSPPGRYSNQPQHF.

This chain links TRBV11-2 with TRBJ2-7, with a possible D match to TRBD2 (5 bases). Germline-derived CDR1 and CDR2 are SGHAT and FQNNGV. Deletions cut 0 bases from V and 2 bases from J, with 11 bases between. The CDR3 contains 15 residues. CDR3 nucleotide sequence: TGTGCCAGCAGCTTAGAGGCTAGCATAACCTACGAGCAGTACTTC. This gives the protein CASSLEASITYEQYF.